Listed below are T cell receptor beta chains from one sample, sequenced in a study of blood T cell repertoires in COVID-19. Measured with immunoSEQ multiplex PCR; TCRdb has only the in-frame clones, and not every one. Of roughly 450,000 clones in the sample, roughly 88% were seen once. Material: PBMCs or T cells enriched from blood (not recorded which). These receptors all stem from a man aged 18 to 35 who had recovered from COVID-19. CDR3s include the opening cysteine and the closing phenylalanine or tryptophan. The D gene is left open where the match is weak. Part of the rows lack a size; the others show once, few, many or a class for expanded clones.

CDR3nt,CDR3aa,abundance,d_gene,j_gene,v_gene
TGCGCCAGCGGGAGCACAGGGGGCCAGGAAAAACTGTTTTTT,CASGSTGGQEKLFF,few,TRBD1,TRBJ1-4,TRBV5-1
TGTGCCAGCAGTACGGGGGACTACGAGCAGTACTTC,CASSTGDYEQYF,few,NA,TRBJ2-7,TRBV28
TGTGCCAGCTCCGACCGTGCGGTTGAAAAACTGTTTTTT,CASSDRAVEKLFF,NA,NA,TRBJ1-4,TRBV3-1/TRBV3-2
TGTGCCAGTAGTTCTTGGACAGGGCGGCGTAGTGAAGCTTTCTTT,CASSSWTGRRSEAFF,NA,TRBD1,TRBJ1-1,TRBV19
TGCGCCAGCAGCCAGGGACAGGGGAGGATAAATGAAAAACTGTTTTTT,CASSQGQGRINEKLFF,NA,TRBD1,TRBJ1-4,TRBV5-1
TGTGCCAGCAGCTTTTTCGGGGGAGTCGATGGCTACACCTTC,CASSFFGGVDGYTF,NA,NA,TRBJ1-2,TRBV11-3
TGTGCCAGCACCACCACTGGTAGTCAGCCCCAGCATTTT,CASTTTGSQPQHF,NA,NA,TRBJ1-5,TRBV12-3/TRBV12-4
TGTGCTAGTGGTTTGGTGGTAGCGGGGGGACAAAGAGTACCCTACGAGCAGTACTTC,CASGLVVAGGQRVPYEQYF,NA,TRBD2,TRBJ2-7,TRBV12-5
TGTGCCAGCAGCCAAGGGGTGGGGAGCACTGAAGCTTTCTTT,CASSQGVGSTEAFF,few,NA,TRBJ1-1,TRBV3-1/TRBV3-2
TGTGCCAGCAGCATGGAGCTTGGGACTAGTCGCGAGACCCAGTACTTC,CASSMELGTSRETQYF,NA,TRBD2,TRBJ2-5,TRBV5-8
TGTGCCAGCAGTGATCCGGGACAGGCTAATAATTCACCCCTCCACTTT,CASSDPGQANNSPLHF,NA,TRBD1,TRBJ1-6,TRBV6-1
TGTGCCAGCAGTGATCAAGGGCAGGGTGTAGTCCTTGATGGCTACACCTTC,CASSDQGQGVVLDGYTF,NA,NA,TRBJ1-2,TRBV2
TGTGCCAGCAGCCAAGATGGCGGCCTTGAAGCTTTCTTT,CASSQDGGLEAFF,NA,NA,TRBJ1-1,TRBV4-2
TGTGCCAGCAGTTACGTGGCTGCCGGGGGTGAGCAGTTCTTC,CASSYVAAGGEQFF,NA,NA,TRBJ2-1,TRBV6-5
TGTGCCAGCAGCTCAACAGGGGGCCTTCAGCCCCAGCATTTT,CASSSTGGLQPQHF,NA,TRBD1,TRBJ1-5,TRBV9
TGTGCCAGCGCGGGCAGTCCCGAGGTTCTTTACCTCACGTTT,CASAGSPEVLYLTF,NA,NA,TRBJ1-4,TRBV7-2
TGCGCCAGCACCCGGACAGGGGTTGGTTCACCCCTCCACTTT,CASTRTGVGSPLHF,NA,TRBD1,TRBJ1-6,TRBV5-1
TGTGCCATTGGACAGGTCGGCAATCAGCCCCAGCATTTT,CAIGQVGNQPQHF,NA,TRBD1,TRBJ1-5,TRBV19
TGTGCCAGTAGCCGACTAAACACCGGGGAGCTGTTTTTT,CASSRLNTGELFF,NA,NA,TRBJ2-2,TRBV19
TGTGCCAGCAGTGAATATCGGCTAGCGGGGGGGCTCACCGGGGAGCTGTTTTTT,CASSEYRLAGGLTGELFF,NA,TRBD2,TRBJ2-2,TRBV6-1
TGTGCCAGCCGACTATCTTGGACTAGTGGCCAAGAGACCCAGTACTTC,CASRLSWTSGQETQYF,NA,TRBD2,TRBJ2-5,TRBV2
TGTGCCAGCTTACCCCCAGGGACTCGTAACACTGAAGCTTTCTTT,CASLPPGTRNTEAFF,NA,NA,TRBJ1-1,TRBV19